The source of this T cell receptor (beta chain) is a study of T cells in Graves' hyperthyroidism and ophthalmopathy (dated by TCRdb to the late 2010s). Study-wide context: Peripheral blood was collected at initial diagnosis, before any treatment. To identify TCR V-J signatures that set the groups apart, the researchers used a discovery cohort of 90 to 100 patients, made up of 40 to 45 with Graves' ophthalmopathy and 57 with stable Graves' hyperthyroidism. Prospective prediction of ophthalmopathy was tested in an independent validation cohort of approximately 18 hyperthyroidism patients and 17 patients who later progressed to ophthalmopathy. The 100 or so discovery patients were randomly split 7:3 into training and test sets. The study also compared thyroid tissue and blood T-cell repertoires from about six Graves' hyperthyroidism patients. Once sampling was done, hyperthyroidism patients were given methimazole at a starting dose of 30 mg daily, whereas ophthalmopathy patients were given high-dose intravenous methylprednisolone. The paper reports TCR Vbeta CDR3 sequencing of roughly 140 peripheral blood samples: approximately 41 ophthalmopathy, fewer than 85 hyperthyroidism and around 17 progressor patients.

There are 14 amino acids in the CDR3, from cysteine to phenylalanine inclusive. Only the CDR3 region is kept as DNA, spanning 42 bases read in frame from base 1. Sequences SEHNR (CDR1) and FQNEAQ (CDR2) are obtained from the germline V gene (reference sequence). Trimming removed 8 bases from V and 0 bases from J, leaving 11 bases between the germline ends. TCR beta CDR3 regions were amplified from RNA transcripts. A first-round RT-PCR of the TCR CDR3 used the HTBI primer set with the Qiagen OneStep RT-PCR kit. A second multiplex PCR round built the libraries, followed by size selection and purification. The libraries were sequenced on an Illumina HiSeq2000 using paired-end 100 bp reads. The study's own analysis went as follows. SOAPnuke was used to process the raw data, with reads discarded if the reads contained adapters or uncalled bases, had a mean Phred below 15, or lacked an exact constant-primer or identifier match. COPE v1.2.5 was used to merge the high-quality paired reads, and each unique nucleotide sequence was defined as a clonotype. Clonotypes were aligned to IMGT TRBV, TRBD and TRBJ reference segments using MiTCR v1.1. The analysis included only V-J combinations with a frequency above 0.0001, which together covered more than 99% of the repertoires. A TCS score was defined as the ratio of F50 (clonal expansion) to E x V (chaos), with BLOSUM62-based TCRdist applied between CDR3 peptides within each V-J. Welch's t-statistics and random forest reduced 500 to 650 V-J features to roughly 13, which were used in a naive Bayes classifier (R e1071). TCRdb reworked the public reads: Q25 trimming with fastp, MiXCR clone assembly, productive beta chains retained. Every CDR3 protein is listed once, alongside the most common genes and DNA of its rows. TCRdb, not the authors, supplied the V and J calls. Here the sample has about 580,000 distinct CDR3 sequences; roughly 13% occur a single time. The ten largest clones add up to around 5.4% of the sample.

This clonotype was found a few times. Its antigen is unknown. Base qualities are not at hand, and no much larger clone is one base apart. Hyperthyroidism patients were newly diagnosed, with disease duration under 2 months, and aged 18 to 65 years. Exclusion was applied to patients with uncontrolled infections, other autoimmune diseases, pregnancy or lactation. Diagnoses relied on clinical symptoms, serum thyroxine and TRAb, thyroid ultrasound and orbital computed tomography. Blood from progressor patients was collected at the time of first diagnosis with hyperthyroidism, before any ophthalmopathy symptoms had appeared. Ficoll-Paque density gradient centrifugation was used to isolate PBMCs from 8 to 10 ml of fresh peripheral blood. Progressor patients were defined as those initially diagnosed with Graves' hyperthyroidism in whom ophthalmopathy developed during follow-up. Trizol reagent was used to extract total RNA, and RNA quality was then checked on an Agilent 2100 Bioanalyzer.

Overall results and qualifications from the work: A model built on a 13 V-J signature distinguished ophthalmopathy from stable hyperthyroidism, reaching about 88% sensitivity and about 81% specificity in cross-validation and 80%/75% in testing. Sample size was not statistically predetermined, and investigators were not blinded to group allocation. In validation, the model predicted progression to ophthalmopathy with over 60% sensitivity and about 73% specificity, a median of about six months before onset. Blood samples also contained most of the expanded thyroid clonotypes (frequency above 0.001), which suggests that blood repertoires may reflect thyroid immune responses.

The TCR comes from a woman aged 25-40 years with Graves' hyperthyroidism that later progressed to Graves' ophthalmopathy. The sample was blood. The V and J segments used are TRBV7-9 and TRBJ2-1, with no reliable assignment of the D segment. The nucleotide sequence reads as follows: TGTGCCAGCCGGTTGAAAAGCTCCTACAATGAGCAGTTCTTC. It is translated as CASRLKSSYNEQFF.